The T cell receptor beta chain described here comes from a study of a mutant IDH1 vaccine in newly diagnosed glioma (dated by TCRdb to about 2021). For the wider study: Vaccination started 4-6 weeks after radiotherapy alone, or was given together with temozolomide cycles in the groups whose treatment included chemotherapy. Before enrollment, most patients had been given radiochemotherapy with temozolomide as standard therapy, while the rest had received either radiotherapy alone or temozolomide alone. The week-35 safety follow-up took place at visit V12, and the week-47 end of study took place at visit V13. Of the approximately 30 treated patients, roughly 60% were male and 37.5% were female, and the mean age was approximately 40 years. For exploratory analyses, 25 to 30 treated patients had longitudinal TCRB deep sequencing done wherever samples were available. Six visits were used for peripheral blood collection: V03 (baseline), V05, V07, V10, V12 and V13.

Study-wide conclusions, independent of this receptor: Availability determined which PBMC samples were chosen for TCRB deep sequencing. Immune responses induced by the vaccine were seen in 93.3% of patients across multiple MHC alleles. According to the authors, sample limitations meant that analyses of patient blood samples could not be reproduced. Changes in the top peripheral T cell clonotypes picked up by TCRB sequencing did not appear to be linked to pseudoprogression.

The time point label corresponds to: week 35, safety follow-up. Every vaccine dose consisted of 300 ug of a 20-mer mutant IDH1 peptide in Montanide, administered subcutaneously together with topical imiquimod. Across visits V03 through V10, patients got a total of eight vaccinations, given in weeks 1, 3, 5, 7, 11, 15, 19 and 23. Newly diagnosed WHO grade 3 or 4 IDH1-mutant astrocytomas showing loss of nuclear ATRX were present in the donors. The samples were drawn from NOA16, a multicentre, single-arm, open-label phase I trial in Germany that tested a mutant IDH1 peptide vaccine in humans for the first time. Genomic DNA for TCRB sequencing was isolated from EDTA blood with the DNeasy Blood and Tissue Kit. The method behind the library was the immunoSEQ multiplex PCR assay. Rearranged TCR beta chain sequences were amplified using the hsTCRB Kit according to the manufacturer's protocol. Sequencing of TCRB libraries was carried out on an Illumina MiSeq. In the original analysis: The proprietary platform of the kit vendor was used for demultiplexing, trimming and gene mapping. TCRdb limited this immuneACCESS table to in-frame rearrangements with V and J called. A share of clones is missing; checked studies link under half to unresolved V genes, and the rest is unexplained. The D gene and trimming were derived from the DNA, and the V and J assignments and clone size from that table. The sample contains some 48,000 clones, less than 80% of them found a single time. In total, the top ten clones hold 9.5% to 15% of the sample.

Worth noting for this clone: Its antigen remains undetermined. No quality values exist for individual bases; no much larger clone is one base distant.

The sample here was PBMCs, taken from a glioma patient whose treatment included an IDH1 peptide vaccine. This clonotype was obtained from a man aged 40-49 years with glioma.

The CDR3 region has the sequence CASSPTDTRGANVLTF. The DNA sequence is given as TGTGCCAGCAGTCCCACAGACACAAGAGGGGCCAACGTCCTGACTTTC. The chain joins TRBV28 to TRBJ2-6, with the identity of the D gene unclear. From the cysteine up to the phenylalanine, the CDR3 has a length of 16 residues. Only the CDR3 region is kept as DNA, spanning 48 bases read in frame from base 1. Reading the germline V gene gives CDR1 MDHEN and CDR2 SYDVKM. V was cut back by 5 bases and J by 4 bases, leaving a gap of 15 bases between them.